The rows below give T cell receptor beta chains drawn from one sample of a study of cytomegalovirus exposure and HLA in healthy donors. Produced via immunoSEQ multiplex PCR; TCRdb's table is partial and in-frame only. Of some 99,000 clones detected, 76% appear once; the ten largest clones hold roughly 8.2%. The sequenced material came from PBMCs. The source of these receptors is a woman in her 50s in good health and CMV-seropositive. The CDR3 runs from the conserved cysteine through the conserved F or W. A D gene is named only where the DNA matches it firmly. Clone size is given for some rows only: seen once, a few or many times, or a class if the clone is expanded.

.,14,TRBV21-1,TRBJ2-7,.,CASSKVAKSYEQYF,TGTGCCAGCAGCAAAGTAGCAAAGTCCTACGAGCAGTACTTC
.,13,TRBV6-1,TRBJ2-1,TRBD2,CASTTSGHNEQFF,TGTGCCAGCACGACTAGCGGGCACAATGAGCAGTTCTTC
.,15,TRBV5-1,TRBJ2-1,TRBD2,CASREVAGVDNEQFF,TGCGCCAGCCGGGAAGTAGCGGGAGTCGACAATGAGCAGTTCTTC
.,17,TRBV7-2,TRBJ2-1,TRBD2,CASSSRWGAGGGDEQFF,TGTGCCAGCAGCTCCAGGTGGGGGGCGGGGGGCGGAGATGAGCAGTTCTTC
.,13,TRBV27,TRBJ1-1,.,CASTSGENTEAFF,TGTGCCAGCACCTCGGGGGAAAACACTGAAGCTTTCTTT
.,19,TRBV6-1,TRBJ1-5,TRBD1,CASSEAGQGREWANQPQHF,TGTGCCAGCAGTGAAGCCGGACAGGGGAGGGAATGGGCCAATCAGCCCCAGCATTTT
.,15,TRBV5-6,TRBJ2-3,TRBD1,CASSLVTGPADTQYF,TGTGCCAGCAGCTTGGTGACAGGGCCCGCAGATACGCAGTATTTT
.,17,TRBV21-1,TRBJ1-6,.,CASSKEAAGARNSPLHF,TGTGCCAGCAGCAAAGAGGCGGCAGGGGCAAGGAATTCACCCCTCCACTTT
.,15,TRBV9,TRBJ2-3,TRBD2,CASSLAGGGTDTQYF,TGTGCCAGCAGCCTAGCGGGGGGGGGCACAGATACGCAGTATTTT
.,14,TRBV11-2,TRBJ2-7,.,CASSLGQAYYEQYF,TGTGCCAGCAGCTTAGGGCAGGCCTACTACGAGCAGTACTTC
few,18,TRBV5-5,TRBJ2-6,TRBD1,CASSNSGTGGSGANGLTF,TGTGCCAGCAGCAACTCCGGGACAGGGGGCTCTGGGGCCAACGGCCTGACTTTC
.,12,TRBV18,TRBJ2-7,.,CASSPTEYEQYF,TGTGCCAGCTCTCCCACAGAGTACGAGCAGTACTTC
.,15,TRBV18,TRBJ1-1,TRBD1,CASSPPDRAYTEAFF,TGTGCCAGCTCACCTCCCGACAGGGCCTACACTGAAGCTTTCTTT
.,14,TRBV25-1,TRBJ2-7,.,CASSELSGSRKQYF,TGTGCCAGCAGTGAATTGTCAGGGTCGAGGAAGCAGTACTTC
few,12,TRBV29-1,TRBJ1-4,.,CSVTGTNEKLFF,TGCAGCGTTACTGGAACTAATGAAAAACTGTTTTTT
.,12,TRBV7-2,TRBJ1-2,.,CASSLRNYGYTF,TGTGCCAGCAGCTTGAGGAACTATGGCTACACCTTC
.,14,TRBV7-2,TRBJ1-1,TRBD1,CASSPQGGSTEAFF,TGTGCCAGCAGCCCACAGGGGGGGAGCACTGAAGCTTTCTTT
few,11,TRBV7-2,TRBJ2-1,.,CASSRQNEQFF,TGTGCCAGCAGTAGACAGAATGAGCAGTTCTTC
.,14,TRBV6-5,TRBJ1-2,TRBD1,CASRASGTVYGYTF,TGTGCCAGCAGGGCCTCCGGGACAGTCTATGGCTACACCTTC
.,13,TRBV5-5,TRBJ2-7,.,CASSVGPGAEQYF,TGTGCCAGCAGCGTGGGGCCAGGCGCCGAGCAGTACTTC
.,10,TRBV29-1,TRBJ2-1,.,CSVAGTLQFF,TGCAGCGTTGCCGGGACACTACAGTTCTTC
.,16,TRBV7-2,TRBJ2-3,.,CASSLSGTPGVDTQYF,TGTGCCAGCAGCTTATCCGGGACTCCAGGCGTGGATACGCAGTATTTT
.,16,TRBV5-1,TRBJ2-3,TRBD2,CASSSISGGSTDTQYF,TGCGCCAGCAGCTCCATTAGCGGGGGGAGCACAGATACGCAGTATTTT
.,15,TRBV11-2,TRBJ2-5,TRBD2,CASSPSGRALETQYF,TGTGCCAGCAGCCCTAGCGGGAGGGCCTTAGAGACCCAGTACTTC
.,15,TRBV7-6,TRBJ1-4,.,CASSLRLSTNEKLFF,TGTGCCAGCAGCCTCCGACTTTCAACTAATGAAAAACTGTTTTTT
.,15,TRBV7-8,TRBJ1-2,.,CASSTGGGESRGYTF,TGTGCCAGCAGCACTGGGGGAGGGGAGTCGCGTGGCTACACCTTC
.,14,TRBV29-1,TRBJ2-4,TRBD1,CSVEGAGGKNIQYF,TGCAGCGTTGAAGGGGCAGGGGGCAAAAACATTCAGTACTTC
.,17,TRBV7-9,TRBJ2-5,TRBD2,CASSLRGTGLAWETQYF,TGTGCCAGCAGCTTACGTGGGACGGGACTAGCCTGGGAGACCCAGTACTTC
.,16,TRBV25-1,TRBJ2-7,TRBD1,CASSDPGQGAPYEQYF,TGTGCCAGCAGTGATCCGGGACAGGGGGCGCCGTACGAGCAGTACTTC
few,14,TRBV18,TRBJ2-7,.,CASSLLRDSYEQYF,TGTGCCAGCTCACTCCTCAGGGACTCCTACGAGCAGTACTTC
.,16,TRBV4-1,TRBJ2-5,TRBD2,CASSQAGRGVQETQYF,TGCGCCAGCAGCCAGGCCGGGCGGGGGGTTCAAGAGACCCAGTACTTC
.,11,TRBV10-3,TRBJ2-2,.,CAISDTGELFF,TGTGCCATCAGCGACACCGGGGAGCTGTTTTTT
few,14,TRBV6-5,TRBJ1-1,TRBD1,CASSYRTGATEAFF,TGTGCCAGCAGTTACCGGACAGGGGCGACTGAAGCTTTCTTT
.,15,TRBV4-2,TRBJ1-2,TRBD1,CASSQGQGEEYGYTF,TGTGCCAGCAGCCAAGGACAGGGCGAAGAGTATGGCTACACCTTC
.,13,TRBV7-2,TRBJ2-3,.,CASSLVLADTQYF,TGTGCCAGCAGCTTAGTACTTGCAGATACGCAGTATTTT
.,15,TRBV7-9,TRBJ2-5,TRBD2,CASTPGLADRETQYF,TGTGCCAGCACCCCGGGGCTAGCGGACCGAGAGACCCAGTACTTC
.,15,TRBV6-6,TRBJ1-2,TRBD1,CASSSPDRDNYGYTF,TGTGCCAGCAGTTCCCCGGACAGGGATAACTATGGCTACACCTTC
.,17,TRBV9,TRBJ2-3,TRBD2,CASGPGLAAMFRDTQYF,TGTGCCAGCGGCCCGGGACTAGCGGCAATGTTTAGAGATACGCAGTATTTT
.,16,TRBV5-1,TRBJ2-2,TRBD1,CASSSRGQTDTGELFF,TGCGCCAGCAGCTCGAGGGGACAGACCGACACCGGGGAGCTGTTTTTT
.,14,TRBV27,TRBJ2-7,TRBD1,CASSRTGGGNEQYF,TGTGCCAGCAGCCGGACAGGGGGGGGCAACGAGCAGTACTTC
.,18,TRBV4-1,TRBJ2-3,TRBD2,CASSQDPLLAGEADTQYF,TGCGCCAGCAGCCAAGACCCACTCCTAGCGGGAGAGGCAGATACGCAGTATTTT
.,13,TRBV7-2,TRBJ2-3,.,CASSFPNTDTQYF,TGTGCCAGCAGCTTTCCAAACACAGATACGCAGTATTTT
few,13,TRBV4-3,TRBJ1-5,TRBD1,CASSTDREQPQHF,TGCGCCAGCAGCACGGACAGGGAGCAGCCCCAGCATTTT
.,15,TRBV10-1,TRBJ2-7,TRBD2,CASSESSGGRCEQYF,TGCGCCAGCAGTGAGTCTAGCGGGGGTCGTTGCGAGCAGTACTTC
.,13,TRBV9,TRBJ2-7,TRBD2,CASSTPTSSEQYF,TGTGCCAGCAGCACCCCGACTAGCTCCGAGCAGTACTTC
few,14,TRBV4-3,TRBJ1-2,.,CASSQEEAVYGYTF,TGCGCCAGCAGCCAAGAAGAGGCAGTATATGGCTACACCTTC
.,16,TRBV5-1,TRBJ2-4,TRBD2,CASSLEIAGGDNIQYF,TGCGCCAGCAGCTTGGAAATAGCGGGGGGCGATAACATTCAGTACTTC
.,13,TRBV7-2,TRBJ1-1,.,CASSTGRRTEAFF,TGTGCCAGCAGCACCGGACGGAGGACTGAAGCTTTCTTT
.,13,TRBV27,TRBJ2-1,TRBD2,CASSRLASYEQFF,TGTGCCAGCAGCCGACTAGCCTCCTATGAGCAGTTCTTC
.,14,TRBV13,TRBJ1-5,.,CASSPGLLSQPQHF,TGTGCCAGCAGCCCCGGACTACTAAGCCAGCCCCAGCATTTT
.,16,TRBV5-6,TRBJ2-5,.,CASSLQTGWAQETQYF,TGTGCCAGCAGCTTGCAGACAGGCTGGGCCCAAGAGACCCAGTACTTC
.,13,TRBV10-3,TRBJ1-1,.,CAIRRGPNTEAFF,TGTGCCATCAGGCGCGGGCCTAACACTGAAGCTTTCTTT
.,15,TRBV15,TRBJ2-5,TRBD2,CATSTRTSAQETQYF,TGTGCCACCAGCACCCGGACTAGCGCCCAAGAGACCCAGTACTTC
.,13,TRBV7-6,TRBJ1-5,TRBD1,CASSLRGQQPQHF,TGTGCCAGCAGCTTAAGGGGGCAACAGCCCCAGCATTTT
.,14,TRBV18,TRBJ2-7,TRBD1,CASSPDRTGGEQYF,TGTGCCAGCTCACCCGACCGGACAGGGGGGGAGCAGTACTTC
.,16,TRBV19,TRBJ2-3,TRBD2,CASSASLSGGPDTQYF,TGTGCCAGTAGTGCTAGTCTCAGCGGGGGACCAGATACGCAGTATTTT